This is a list of T cell receptor beta chains from one sample in a study of blood T cell repertoires in COVID-19. Generated by immunoSEQ multiplex PCR, the TCRdb table keeps only in-frame clones and is missing some. The repertoire holds a few hundred thousand clones, 89% seen once, with under 3.5% in the top ten. Sequencing was done on a sample of PBMCs or T cells enriched from blood (not recorded which). All receptors come from a woman between 45 and 60 years old who had been exposed to COVID-19. Both conserved end residues are part of each CDR3. The size entry is marked missing in some rows and otherwise reads once, few, many or a size class.

j_call,clone_size,v_call,cdr3_aa
TRBJ1-4,NA,TRBV6-5,CASSRDSGSEKLFF
TRBJ1-5,NA,TRBV28,CASSFHSGSPYQPQHF
TRBJ2-7,NA,TRBV27,CASSLWGSGASYEQYF
TRBJ2-1,NA,TRBV2,CASSVKSGFNEQFF
TRBJ2-7,NA,TRBV19,CASSIGGGEQYF
TRBJ2-7,NA,TRBV19,CASSISWGQGPHEQYF
TRBJ2-7,few,TRBV7-8,CASSLARIRSSSYEQYF
TRBJ1-4,NA,TRBV5-6,CASSSRDRGHLEKLFF
TRBJ2-7,NA,TRBV4-2,CASSQVGQGYPYEQYF
TRBJ2-7,NA,TRBV19,CASSTPNGNEQYF
TRBJ1-4,NA,TRBV12-3/TRBV12-4,CASNGDSEKLFF
TRBJ2-1,NA,TRBV30,CAWSGTDYNEQFF
TRBJ2-5,NA,TRBV5-4,CASRGGGVAGIQSAETQYF
TRBJ1-6,NA,TRBV27,CASSLFSDMDSPLHF
TRBJ2-6,NA,TRBV6-5,CASTRVSGANVLTF
TRBJ1-1,few,TRBV2,CASQIGQGNTEAFF
TRBJ1-1,NA,TRBV30,CAWSRGGGTEAFF
TRBJ1-2,NA,TRBV2,CASSQEGLGGYGYTF
TRBJ2-7,NA,TRBV3-1/TRBV3-2,CASSQGEGARTYEQYF
TRBJ2-6,NA,TRBV7-9,CASSHRTGSGANVLTF
TRBJ2-5,NA,TRBV11-2,CASSLVPLAGGTETQYF
TRBJ2-2,NA,TRBV21-1,CASSTAKRVEYTGELFF
TRBJ1-6,NA,TRBV3-1/TRBV3-2,CASSPTGDAYNSPLHF
TRBJ1-4,NA,TRBV6-5,CASRHQQGSSEKLFF
TRBJ1-2,NA,TRBV6-2/TRBV6-3,CASSRRTGTGVGYTF
TRBJ2-1,NA,TRBV4-1,CASSQDWGSYNEQFF
TRBJ1-3,NA,TRBV28,CASSYVQVVTGNTIYF
TRBJ2-2,NA,TRBV24-1,CATSDLHFFGTGTGELFF
TRBJ2-1,NA,TRBV2,CASTSGQGGYNEQFF
TRBJ1-6,NA,TRBV7-2,CASSYNRGTGVPYNSPLHF
TRBJ1-1,NA,TRBV6-5,CASSYDREVAFF
TRBJ1-5,NA,TRBV7-2,CASSTPTGGPDQPQHF
TRBJ1-1,NA,TRBV19,CASTLTGSTEAFF
TRBJ2-3,NA,TRBV12-3/TRBV12-4,CASRGLAGGQYF
TRBJ2-5,NA,TRBV24-1,CATSDAGTGEQETQYF
TRBJ2-4,NA,TRBV4-1,CASSQFSFGGTHIQYF
TRBJ1-5,few,TRBV4-2,CASSQQTGSWQPQHF
TRBJ1-3,NA,TRBV25-1,CASSRGTVGNTIYF
TRBJ2-7,NA,TRBV28,CASSPRTGRDEQYF